The T cell receptor beta chain described here comes from a study of shared clonotypes between healthy human individuals. Worth noting for this clone: Its antigen is as yet unknown.

The naive CD8 fraction comprised CD45RO-negative cells positively selected for CCR7 and excluded terminally differentiated effector memory CD45RA+ cells. The donor cohort consisted entirely of Caucasian adults residing in Nashville, Tennessee. Generated by immunoSEQ multiplex PCR, the TCRdb table keeps only in-frame clones and is missing some. The table includes more than 2 million clones, just over 90% detected once. V was pared by 0 bases and J by 2 bases, with 14 bases between. CDR1 is LGHNA, CDR2 YSLEER, per germline. The CDR3 consists of 16 residues. Study-wide results and limits: The study sampled only blood, and tissue repertoires likely differ. Shared clonotypes across all four donors exceeded non-shared ones in generation probability. Represented diversity, genetic and exposure-history alike, was limited by few donors.

Sequenced input: naive CD8+ T cells from PBMCs. This TCR was recovered from a man aged 18 to 30 in good health. Some clones in this sample may be carry-over from other donors' samples. This chain joins TRBV4-3 and TRBJ2-7; the D is unclear. The CDR3 spells CASSQDLVNYPYEQYF. The CDR3 coding sequence is TGCGCCAGCAGCCAAGATCTAGTTAACTACCCCTACGAGCAGTACTTC.